These 18 T cell receptor beta chains originate from one sample sequenced in a study of T cells in tumors after PD-1 blockade. Libraries were prepared by immunoSEQ multiplex PCR; TCRdb keeps only in-frame clonotypes and omits some of them. The sample lists approximately 10,000 clones, more than 65% occurring once. The sequences come from tumor tissue, collected after anti-PD-1 treatment. The receptor source for this set is a human donor with basal cell carcinoma.

The DNA for the CDR3 is TGTGCCAGCAGCTTAGTCTGGGGGGGTTTGAACACTGAAGCTTTCTTT. It encodes CASSLVWGGLNTEAFF. The V call is TRBV7-2, the J call TRBJ1-1; possible D gene TRBD1, 5 bases. Germline assignment: CDR1 SGHTA and CDR2 FQGNSA. V lost 1 base and J lost 0, with 12 bases in between. The CDR3 spans 16 residues.

The J gene is TRBJ2-3, the V gene TRBV6-2 or TRBV6-3, with 7 bases matching TRBD2. The V segment lost 2 bases and the J segment 6 bases; nucleotides outside the gene matches: 5. The germline V gene has CDR1 MNHEY and CDR2 SVGEGT. The CDR3 consists of 14 residues. The CDR3 spells CASSYGLELDTQYF. CDR3 DNA: TGTGCCAGCAGTTACGGACTAGAACTGGATACGCAGTATTTT.

The chain joins TRBV6-6 to TRBJ1-1; D remains ambiguous. The germline CDR1 and CDR2 sequences are MNHNY and SVGAGI (reference sequence). Deletions cut 7 bases from V and 5 bases from J, with 8 bases between. The CDR3 is 11 amino acids. The CDR3 sequence: CASNTRTEAFF. In nucleotides, the CDR3 is TGTGCCAGCAATACAAGGACTGAAGCTTTCTTT.

The chain combines TRBV5-1 with TRBJ2-3; D not certain. Germline CDR1 SGHRS, CDR2 YFSETQ. The CDR3 is 16 amino acids. V lost 0 bases and J 0 bases, leaving 11 bases between the germline ends. CDR3 sequence (DNA): TGCGCCAGCAGCTTGGCCCCGGGCCCTAGCACAGATACGCAGTATTTT. It codes for CASSLAPGPSTDTQYF.

Only one count was recorded for this clone. This chain connects TRBV5-1 to TRBJ1-4; 9 bases agree with TRBD1. Germline CDR1 reads SGHRS; CDR2 reads YFSETQ. V dropped 8 bases and J dropped 0; count of bases not matched to a gene: 2. This CDR3 comprises 14 residues. The CDR3 region is CARRQGATNEKLFF. The CDR3 DNA reads as TGCGCCAGGAGACAGGGGGCAACTAATGAAAAACTGTTTTTT.

This rearrangement joins TRBV6-5 to TRBJ2-7; either TRBD1 or TRBD2 may supply D (5 bases each). This CDR3 has 14 residues. V was clipped by 7 bases and J by 1 base, with 14 bases between them. Germline loops: CDR1 MNHEY, CDR2 SVGAGI. The CDR3 coding sequence is TGTGCCAGCAAAGGGGTAGCGCTGTCCTACGAGCAGTACTTC. This translates into CASKGVALSYEQYF.

V gene TRBV9 combines with J gene TRBJ2-1, with TRBD2 identical over 14 bases. Unmatched junction bases numbered 4, after V lost 5 bases and J lost 6 bases. The CDR3 contains 15 residues. Looked up from germline, CDR1 is SGDLS and CDR2 is YYNGEE. The CDR3 loop reads CASRKGTSGSNEQFF. The CDR3 region has the DNA TGTGCCAGCAGGAAAGGGACTAGCGGGAGCAATGAGCAGTTCTTC.

The chain combines TRBV19 with TRBJ1-3; weak D call: TRBD1 (5 bases). There are 11 residues in the CDR3. The V gene lost 10 bases and the J gene lost 5 bases, with 9 bases spanning the gap. Per germline, CDR1 LNHDA and CDR2 SQIVND (reference sequence). This chain's CDR3 is CATDRRNTIYF. The CDR3 DNA reads TGTGCCACTGACAGACGAAACACCATATATTTT.

In this sample, this clone turned up a few times. This sequence joins TRBV27 and TRBJ2-2; D is ambiguous. V lost 4 bases and J 0 bases, leaving 12 bases between the germline ends. CDR1 is MNHEY and CDR2 is SMNVEV in the germline V gene (reference sequence). The CDR3 consists of 16 residues. As DNA, the CDR3 is TGTGCCAGCAGTTCATTGTCCGTTACGAACACCGGGGAGCTGTTTTTT. It translates to CASSSLSVTNTGELFF.

This clone was seen a handful of times. The J gene is TRBJ2-3, the V gene TRBV15; 11 nucleotides align to TRBD2. Germline loops: CDR1 LNHNV, CDR2 YYDKDF (reference sequence). V was clipped by 3 bases and J by 11 bases; unmatched bases: 1. This CDR3 has 12 amino acids. The CDR3 DNA is TGTGCCACCAGCAGGGGACTAGCGGTGCAGTATTTT. Protein sequence: CATSRGLAVQYF.

The chain links TRBV7-2 to TRBJ2-3; D is unresolved. Per germline, CDR1 SGHTA and CDR2 FQGNSA. V shed 0 bases and J shed 2 bases, with 3 bases lying between them. There are 13 residues in the CDR3. In DNA form, the CDR3 reads TGTGCCAGCAGCTTAGCAGACACAGATACGCAGTATTTT. Protein: CASSLADTDTQYF.

This clone appeared a single time. The chain employs TRBV28 and TRBJ1-2; D is ambiguous. From germline, CDR1 is MDHEN and CDR2 SYDVKM. The germline V and J ends were trimmed by 5 bases and 8 bases, with 12 bases remaining between them. The CDR3 runs 12 residues. The CDR3 DNA is TGTGCCAGCAGTCTGACAACGGGAGGCTACACCTTC. This sequence encodes CASSLTTGGYTF.

The sample holds a few counts of this clone. The J gene is TRBJ1-2, the V gene TRBV7-9; a possible D gene is TRBD1 (5 bases). Germline loops: CDR1 SEHNR, CDR2 FQNEAQ (reference sequence). Trimming removed 0 bases at V and 13 bases at J, with 12 bases between. The CDR3 runs to 12 residues. The CDR3 region has the DNA TGTGCCAGCAGCTTAGCGCTCGGGGCCCCCACCTTC. Translated, it gives CASSLALGAPTF. Looking up the rest from reference TRBV7-9 and TRBJ1-2 gives the full variable domain: DTGVSQNPRHKITKRGQNVTFRCDPISEHNRLYWYRQTLGQGPEFLTYFQNEAQLEKSRLLSDRFSAERPKGSFSTLEIQRTEQGDSAMYLCASSLALGAPTFGSGTRLTVV.

The chain is built from TRBV12-3 or TRBV12-4 and TRBJ1-5; TRBD1 aligns across 7 bases. The CDR3 consists of 13 residues. After removal of 8 bases from V and 5 bases from J, the junction contained 6 bases not matched to a gene. The CDR3 nucleotides are TGTGCCAGCGGAACAGGGGTGGATCAGCCCCAGCATTTT. Translating gives CASGTGVDQPQHF.

The chain carries TRBV6-1 and TRBJ2-2; the D gene could be TRBD1 or TRBD2 (5 bases each). The germline V gene has CDR1 MNHNS and CDR2 SASEGT. V lost 2 bases, J lost 6 bases, and 22 bases lay in between. The CDR3 spans 18 residues. The CDR3: CASSEIEGRVARAGELFF. CDR3 nucleotides: TGTGCCAGCAGTGAAATTGAGGGGCGGGTGGCAAGGGCCGGGGAGCTGTTTTTT.

This clone was picked up a small number of times. This chain joins TRBV29-1 and TRBJ1-2; 10 bases are shared with TRBD1. CDR3 size: 13 residues. Trimming cost V 5 bases and J 4 bases; bases outside gene matches: 4. The germline V gene encodes CDR1 SQVTM and CDR2 ANQGSEA. CDR3 protein: CSVPGQGVYGYTF. CDR3 DNA: TGCAGCGTTCCCGGACAGGGGGTCTATGGCTACACCTTC.

By share, this clone ranks as large. The chain couples TRBV20-1 to TRBJ2-7; D remains ambiguous. Trimming removed 2 bases at V and 2 bases at J, with 4 bases between. The CDR3 is 11 residues long. Looked up from germline, CDR1 is DFQATT and CDR2 is SNEGSKA (reference sequence). The CDR3 is CSARTTYEQYF. CDR3 in DNA: TGCAGTGCTAGAACAACCTACGAGCAGTACTTC.

The table lists this clone with a few counts. V usage is TRBV10-3 and J usage is TRBJ2-3; no definite D call. Germline CDR1 ENHRY, CDR2 SYGVKD. The CDR3 spans 12 residues. With 2 bases removed from V and 6 bases from J, the gap between germline ends came to 6 bases. For the CDR3, the DNA is TGTGCCATCAGTGAGGGTCTTGATACGCAGTATTTT. Amino acids: CAISEGLDTQYF.